Listed below are T cell receptor beta chains from one sample, sequenced in a study of shared clonotypes between healthy human individuals. Libraries were prepared by immunoSEQ multiplex PCR; TCRdb keeps only in-frame clonotypes and omits some of them. Of around 2.1 million clones listed, roughly 91% are singletons. The source material was naive CD8+ T cells from PBMCs. The origin of the receptors is a man aged 18 to 30 in good health. Some clones in this sample may be carry-over from other donors' samples. The CDR3 runs from the conserved cysteine through the conserved F or W. Each record gives: clone size, V gene, J gene, D gene, CDR3 protein, CDR3 DNA. A D gene is named only where the DNA matches it firmly. Some rows mark clone size as missing; the rest say once, few, many or name a class of expanded clone.

NA,TRBV7-9,TRBJ2-7,TRBD1,CASSSKRQGASEQYF,TGTGCCAGCAGCTCCAAGCGGCAGGGGGCCTCCGAGCAGTACTTC
once,TRBV10-1,TRBJ2-7,TRBD2,CAGAGVPNEQYF,TGCGCCGGGGCGGGAGTCCCCAACGAGCAGTACTTC
NA,TRBV28,TRBJ1-1,NA,CASSLLGRNTEAFF,TGTGCCAGCAGTTTACTGGGAAGGAACACTGAAGCTTTCTTT
few,TRBV19,TRBJ1-1,NA,CASSIVPPLGTEAFF,TGTGCCAGTAGTATAGTCCCCCCCCTGGGCACTGAAGCTTTCTTT
NA,TRBV27,TRBJ1-2,NA,CASSLRQGGRGYTF,TGTGCCAGCAGTCTCCGGCAGGGCGGTCGGGGCTACACCTTC
NA,TRBV4-3,TRBJ1-2,NA,CASSLLRGFNYGYTF,TGCGCCAGCAGCCTATTGAGAGGGTTTAACTATGGCTACACCTTC
NA,TRBV6-6,TRBJ2-7,NA,CASSGRGAVGEQYF,TGTGCCAGCAGCGGTAGGGGTGCCGTCGGGGAGCAGTACTTC
once,TRBV15,TRBJ1-5,NA,CAIRGGHSNQPQHF,TGTGCCATCAGGGGAGGTCATAGCAATCAGCCCCAGCATTTT
NA,TRBV9,TRBJ2-7,NA,CASSVAGGGVYEQYF,TGTGCCAGCAGCGTAGCTGGAGGGGGGGTCTACGAGCAGTACTTC
NA,TRBV5-8,TRBJ2-2,TRBD2,CASSLGARGGPGGELFF,TGTGCCAGCAGCCTGGGCGCGCGGGGAGGGCCCGGCGGGGAGCTGTTTTTT
NA,TRBV5-8,TRBJ2-7,NA,CASSPGYYEQYF,TGTGCCAGCAGCCCCGGGTACTACGAGCAGTACTTC
once,TRBV6-4,TRBJ1-1,NA,CASRRDGMNTEAFF,TGTGCCAGCAGGCGCGACGGGATGAACACTGAAGCTTTCTTT
NA,TRBV28,TRBJ2-4,TRBD1,CASSTFIGTGHIQYF,TGTGCCAGCAGTACTTTTATAGGGACAGGTCACATTCAGTACTTC
NA,TRBV6-1,TRBJ2-2,NA,CASNTGPANTGELFF,TGTGCCAGCAACACCGGACCCGCGAACACCGGGGAGCTGTTTTTT
NA,TRBV7-2,TRBJ2-2,NA,CASNTAGRLAGELFF,TGTGCCAGCAATACGGCGGGCCGATTGGCCGGGGAGCTGTTTTTT
NA,TRBV10-3,TRBJ2-2,NA,CAISELGVANTGELFF,TGTGCCATCAGTGAGTTAGGGGTTGCGAACACCGGGGAGCTGTTTTTT
NA,TRBV27,TRBJ2-1,NA,CASSSSNRWEQFF,TGTGCCAGCAGTTCATCAAATCGGTGGGAGCAGTTCTTC
NA,TRBV28,TRBJ2-1,NA,CASSGVKETNYNEQFF,TGTGCCAGCAGTGGGGTTAAAGAGACCAACTACAATGAGCAGTTCTTC
NA,TRBV7-9,TRBJ2-1,NA,CAGGPGEQFF,TGTGCCGGTGGCCCCGGTGAGCAGTTCTTC
NA,TRBV7-2,TRBJ2-1,TRBD2,CASSLGGSHNEQFF,TGTGCCAGCAGCTTAGGCGGGAGCCACAATGAGCAGTTCTTC
NA,TRBV7-9,TRBJ2-7,TRBD2,CASSISGTYEQYF,TGTGCCAGCAGTATTAGCGGGACCTACGAGCAGTACTTC
NA,TRBV7-9,TRBJ2-2,NA,CASSSSDGSMTGGELFF,TGTGCCAGCAGCTCTTCGGACGGGAGCATGACAGGCGGGGAGCTGTTTTTT
once,TRBV15,TRBJ2-6,NA,CATSRNLNGANVLTF,TGTGCCACCAGCAGGAATCTCAATGGGGCCAACGTCCTGACTTTC
NA,TRBV27,TRBJ2-2,TRBD1,CASSPSTGENTGELFF,TGTGCCAGCAGTCCCTCGACAGGGGAGAACACCGGGGAGCTGTTTTTT
NA,TRBV7-2,TRBJ1-2,NA,CASSLGMGVYYGYTF,TGTGCCAGCAGCTTAGGAATGGGGGTTTACTATGGCTACACCTTC
NA,TRBV2,TRBJ1-2,NA,CASSEWDELGAF,TGTGCCAGCAGTGAATGGGACGAGCTTGGCGCCTTC
NA,TRBV19,TRBJ2-7,NA,CASSIRSSLNEQYF,TGTGCCAGTAGTATCCGATCGAGTTTAAACGAGCAGTACTTC
NA,TRBV9,TRBJ1-2,NA,CASSAGGTPFGDGYTF,TGTGCCAGCAGCGCCGGGGGGACACCCTTTGGGGATGGCTACACCTTC
once,TRBV4-2,TRBJ2-7,NA,CASSQARGPGYEQYF,TGTGCCAGCAGCCAAGCTAGGGGACCTGGGTACGAGCAGTACTTC
NA,TRBV7-3,TRBJ2-2,TRBD2,CASSLGHYRTSGDTGELFF,TGTGCCAGCAGCTTAGGCCACTACAGGACTAGCGGAGACACCGGGGAGCTGTTTTTT
NA,TRBV4-1,TRBJ2-2,NA,CASSPQRRENTGELFF,TGCGCCAGCAGCCCTCAGAGGAGGGAGAACACCGGGGAGCTGTTTTTT
NA,TRBV5-8,TRBJ2-7,TRBD2,CASSFKTNQRREGYEQYF,TGTGCCAGCAGCTTCAAAACCAACCAACGGCGGGAGGGCTACGAGCAGTACTTC
NA,TRBV11-3,TRBJ2-1,TRBD2,CASSGRTSTNGHEQFF,TGTGCCAGCAGCGGGCGGACTAGCACAAACGGGCATGAGCAGTTCTTC
NA,TRBV19,TRBJ2-2,TRBD1,CASSIRTGVRELFF,TGTGCCAGTAGTATCCGGACAGGGGTCAGGGAGCTGTTTTTT
NA,TRBV6-5,TRBJ1-1,TRBD1,CASSSGQGASEAFF,TGTGCCAGCAGTTCAGGACAGGGGGCATCCGAAGCTTTCTTT
NA,TRBV7-2,TRBJ2-1,NA,CASSPRLNEQFF,TGTGCCAGCAGCCCGCGACTCAATGAGCAGTTCTTC
NA,TRBV13,TRBJ2-5,TRBD1,CASSLVGRGQETQYF,TGTGCCAGCAGCTTAGTCGGCAGGGGGCAAGAGACCCAGTACTTC
NA,TRBV12-5,TRBJ2-5,NA,CASGLVDGDVFQETQYF,TGTGCTAGTGGTTTGGTAGACGGGGACGTTTTCCAAGAGACCCAGTACTTC
NA,TRBV18,TRBJ2-1,TRBD1,CASSLWGQGPDNEQFF,TGTGCCAGCTCACTTTGGGGACAGGGGCCCGACAATGAGCAGTTCTTC
NA,TRBV29-1,TRBJ2-1,NA,CSARGNEQFF,TGCAGCGCCCGAGGCAATGAGCAGTTCTTC
NA,TRBV15,TRBJ1-2,NA,CATSSGSEYYGYTF,TGTGCCACCAGCAGCGGTAGCGAATACTATGGCTACACCTTC
NA,TRBV4-1,TRBJ1-1,NA,CASSQVGLIAEAFF,TGCGCCAGCAGCCAAGTGGGGCTCATCGCTGAAGCTTTCTTT
NA,TRBV9,TRBJ1-3,NA,CASSVDGGGNTIYF,TGTGCCAGCAGCGTCGACGGTGGTGGAAACACCATATATTTT
NA,TRBV15,TRBJ1-3,NA,CATSPSARQTPVGNTIYF,TGTGCCACCAGCCCCTCGGCTCGACAGACCCCGGTTGGAAACACCATATATTTT
NA,TRBV11-2,TRBJ2-7,TRBD2,CASSLGSGLAFSYEQYF,TGTGCCAGCAGCTTAGGCTCGGGACTAGCATTCTCCTACGAGCAGTACTTC
NA,TRBV5-6,TRBJ2-3,NA,CASSLLSGWSTDTQYF,TGTGCCAGCAGCTTACTTAGTGGGTGGAGCACAGATACGCAGTATTTT
NA,TRBV20-1,TRBJ1-2,NA,CSARGRTGYTF,TGCAGTGCTAGAGGGAGAACTGGCTACACCTTC